Sequencing of this T cell receptor beta chain was carried out in a study of blood T cells in healthy people across ages. Total RNA, at least 6 micrograms per sample, was extracted from PBMCs. This clonotype was recorded once. Combining a sample-barcoded 5' primer with a J-beta primer mix, a second PCR ran for 7 to 11 cycles. TCRdb ran MiXCR on the 5' RACE reads and lists one entry per CDR3 protein. The sample has some 1.5 million distinct CDR3 sequences, about 30% seen once. Trimming pared 5 bases from V and 6 bases from J, leaving 16 bases between. Germline CDR1 is SGHTA and CDR2 is FQGNSA. The CDR3 has 14 amino acids.

The specimen was blood. The chain joins TRBV7-2 to TRBJ1-2; D unclear. This receptor was identified in a woman aged 25 to 39 in good health. The CDR3 loop is CASSGQSRPHGYTF. The CDR3 DNA reads as TGTGCCAGCAGCGGGCAGAGCCGGCCCCATGGCTACACCTTC.